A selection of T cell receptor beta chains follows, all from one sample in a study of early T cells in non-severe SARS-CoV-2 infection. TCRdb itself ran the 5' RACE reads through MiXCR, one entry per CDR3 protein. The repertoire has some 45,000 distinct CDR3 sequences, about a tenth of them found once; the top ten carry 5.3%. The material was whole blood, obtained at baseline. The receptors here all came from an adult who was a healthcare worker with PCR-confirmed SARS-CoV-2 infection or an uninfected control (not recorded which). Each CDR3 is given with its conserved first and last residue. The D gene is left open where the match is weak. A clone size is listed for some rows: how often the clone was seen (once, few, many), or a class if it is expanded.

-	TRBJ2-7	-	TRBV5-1	CASSERGEQYF	TGCGCCAGCAGCGAACGGGGCGAGCAGTACTTC
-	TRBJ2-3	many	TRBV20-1	CSASDSASPTDTQYF	TGCAGTGCTAGTGATTCAGCGTCCCCCACAGATACGCAGTATTTT
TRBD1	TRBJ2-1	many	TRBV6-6	CASRGQGPGSSFF	TGTGCCAGCCGAGGACAGGGACCCGGTTCGTCGTTCTTC
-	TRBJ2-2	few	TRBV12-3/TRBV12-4	CASSFGVDTGELFF	TGTGCCAGCAGTTTCGGGGTCGACACCGGGGAGCTGTTTTTT
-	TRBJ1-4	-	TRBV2	CASGDGLGSEKLFF	TGTGCCAGCGGTGACGGGCTCGGGAGTGAAAAACTGTTTTTT
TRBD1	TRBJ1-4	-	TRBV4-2	CASSPDRGREKLFF	TGTGCCAGCAGCCCGGACAGGGGTCGCGAAAAACTGTTTTTT
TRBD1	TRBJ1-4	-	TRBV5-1	CASSLGQGNEKLFF	TGCGCCAGCAGCTTGGGACAGGGTAATGAAAAACTGTTTTTT
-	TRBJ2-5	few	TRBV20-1	CSANERGQETQYF	TGCAGTGCTAATGAACGGGGACAAGAGACCCAGTACTTC
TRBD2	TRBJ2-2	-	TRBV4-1	CASSQDLAGGDTGELFF	TGCGCCAGCAGCCAAGATTTAGCGGGAGGAGACACCGGGGAGCTGTTTTTT
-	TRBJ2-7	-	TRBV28	CASSEPGLNLRTPYF	TGTGCCAGCAGTGAACCGGGGCTCAACTTGCGAACACCATACTTC
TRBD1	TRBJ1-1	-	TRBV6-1	CASRGPQGARESEAFF	TGTGCCAGCAGGGGACCTCAGGGGGCGAGGGAGTCGGAAGCTTTCTTT
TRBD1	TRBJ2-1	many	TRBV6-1	CASSVKGQVEQFF	TGTGCCAGCAGTGTAAAGGGACAGGTAGAGCAGTTCTTC
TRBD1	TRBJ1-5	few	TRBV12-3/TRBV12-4	CASSITGDQPQHF	TGTGCCAGCAGCATAACAGGGGATCAGCCCCAGCATTTT
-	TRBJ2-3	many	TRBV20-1	CSASSGPSTDTQYF	TGCAGTGCAAGCTCGGGCCCTAGCACAGATACGCAGTATTTT
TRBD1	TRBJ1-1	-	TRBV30	CAWGQGSAAFF	TGTGCCTGGGGACAGGGGAGTGCAGCTTTCTTT
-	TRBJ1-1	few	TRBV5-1	CASSLVPKNTEAFF	TGCGCCAGCAGCTTGGTGCCGAAGAACACTGAAGCTTTCTTT
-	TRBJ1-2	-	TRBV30	CAWSGGPSNGYTF	TGTGCCTGGAGTGGGGGACCCAGCAATGGCTACACCTTC
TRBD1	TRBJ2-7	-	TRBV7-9	CASSSSTGTGVVEQYF	TGTGCCAGCAGCTCCTCGACCGGGACAGGGGTTGTCGAGCAGTACTTC
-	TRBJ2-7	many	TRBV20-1	CSGGGGRMSDEQYF	TGCAGTGGGGGAGGGGGAAGGATGAGCGACGAGCAGTACTTC
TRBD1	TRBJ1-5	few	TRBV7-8	CASRDRGGNQPQHF	TGTGCCAGCAGGGACAGGGGGGGCAATCAGCCCCAGCATTTT
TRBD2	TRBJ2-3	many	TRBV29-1	CSVKGLAADTQYF	TGCAGCGTGAAAGGACTAGCGGCAGATACGCAGTATTTT
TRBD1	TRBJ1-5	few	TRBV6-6	CASSPQTGLVSNQPQHF	TGTGCCAGCAGTCCCCAGACAGGGCTCGTCAGCAATCAGCCCCAGCATTTT
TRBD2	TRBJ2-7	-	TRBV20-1	CSARVPGLAASQYF	TGCAGTGCTAGAGTCCCGGGACTAGCGGCCTCTCAGTACTTC